This passage covers 21 T cell receptor beta chains from one sample sequenced in a study of cytomegalovirus exposure and HLA in healthy donors. It was with 60 Vbeta and 13 Jbeta primers that the PCR ran. Some clones are missing from TCRdb's copy, which holds only in-frame ones; the method was immunoSEQ multiplex PCR. The listing records 120,000 to 150,000 clones. The sequenced sample was PBMCs. These receptor sequences come from a woman aged 18-35 years in good health and CMV-seronegative.

This chain connects TRBV15 to TRBJ2-3; unclear D gene. This CDR3 spans 13 amino acids. CDR1 is LNHNV, CDR2 YYDKDF, per germline (reference sequence). Trimming cost V 0 bases and J 10 bases, with 11 bases left between them. CDR3 sequence reads: CATSRDEASAQYF. CDR3 nucleotide sequence: TGTGCCACCAGCAGAGATGAGGCTTCGGCGCAGTATTTT.

The chain couples TRBV11-2 to TRBJ2-5; a weak D match, TRBD2 (6 bases). Looked up from germline, CDR1 is SGHAT and CDR2 is FQNNGV. Trimming shortened V by 5 bases and J by 5 bases, and 24 bases separated the two germline ends. The CDR3 has 17 amino acids. CDR3 amino acids: CASSPGHGGNHRETQYF. DNA for the CDR3: TGTGCCAGCAGCCCTGGGCACGGGGGAAATCACCGGGAGACCCAGTACTTC.

The rearrangement joins TRBV27 to TRBJ2-1, with D possibly being TRBD2 (6 bases). Trimming shortened V by 4 bases and J by 0 bases, and 13 bases separated the two germline ends. The germline V gene has CDR1 MNHEY and CDR2 SMNVEV (reference sequence). The CDR3 length is 16 residues. The CDR3 bases are TGTGCCAGCAGTTCTAGCGATGAGCCCTCCTACAATGAGCAGTTCTTC. This gives the protein CASSSSDEPSYNEQFF.

The rearrangement joins TRBV13 to TRBJ1-1; D remains unclear. In germline, CDR1 is PRHDT, CDR2 FYEKMQ (reference sequence). The V end was cut by 0 bases, the J end by 5 bases, with 7 bases between. The CDR3 runs 13 residues. This chain's CDR3 is CASSLGGGTEAFF. The CDR3, as DNA: TGTGCCAGCAGCTTAGGGGGAGGGACTGAAGCTTTCTTT.

The CDR3 nucleotides are TGTGCTCGACAGGGGGGAACTAATGAAAAACTGTTTTTT. It specifies CARQGGTNEKLFF. The chain links TRBV30 to TRBJ1-4; 9 bases agree with TRBD1. CDR3 length: 13 amino acids. Germline V CDR1 and CDR2: GTSNPN, SVGIG (reference sequence).

V gene TRBV12-5 combines with J gene TRBJ1-3; D call uncertain. The germline V gene encodes CDR1 LGHNT and CDR2 FRNRAP. The CDR3 length is 16 residues. Trimming pared 6 bases from V and 0 bases from J, leaving 15 bases between. This chain's CDR3 is CASGPGPVSSGNTIYF. The CDR3 nucleotides read TGTGCTAGTGGCCCTGGGCCGGTGAGCTCTGGAAACACCATATATTTT. Full variable domain (rest looked up from reference TRBV12-5 and TRBJ1-3): DARVTQTPRHKVTEMGQEVTMRCQPILGHNTVFWYRQTMMQGLELLAYFRNRAPLDDSGMPKDRFSAEMPDATLATLKIQPSEPRDSAVYFCASGPGPVSSGNTIYFGEGSWLTVV.

The chain couples TRBV18 to TRBJ2-3; TRBD2 might be the D (5 bases). The CDR3 sequence is 15 residues long. Germline-derived CDR1 and CDR2 are KGHSH and LQKENI. The V end was cut by 3 bases, the J end by 6 bases, with 16 bases between. The CDR3 DNA follows: TGTGCCAGCTCACCCAACCCGGGGTTCGGGGATACGCAGTATTTT. Translation: CASSPNPGFGDTQYF.

This rearrangement joins TRBV5-1 to TRBJ2-5; TRBD2 matches 8 bases. Unmatched junction bases numbered 12, after V lost 3 bases and J lost 5 bases. The CDR3 extends over 16 amino acids. From germline, CDR1 is SGHRS and CDR2 YFSETQ. CDR3 in DNA: TGCGCCAGCAGCTGGGGGCCTAGCGGGTACAAGGAGACCCAGTACTTC. Translated: CASSWGPSGYKETQYF. The full variable domain, with the rest looked up from reference TRBV5-1 and TRBJ2-5, is KAGVTQTPRYLIKTRGQQVTLSCSPISGHRSVSWYQQTPGQGLQFLFEYFSETQRNKGNFPGRFSGRQFSNSRSEMNVSTLELGDSALYLCASSWGPSGYKETQYFGPGTRLLVL.

The chain has TRBV4-1 and TRBJ2-7, with 8 bases aligning to TRBD1. The CDR3 length is 12 residues. Germline V gives CDR1 MGHRA, CDR2 YSYEKL. Unmatched junction bases numbered 5, after V lost 4 bases and J lost 9 bases. The CDR3 DNA reads TGCGCCAGCAGCCTTGGACAGGGCGGGCAGTACTTC. Amino acids: CASSLGQGGQYF.

This chain links TRBV4-2 with TRBJ2-3; D perhaps matches TRBD2 (5 bases). V was clipped by 2 bases and J by 2 bases, with 14 bases between them. CDR1 is LGHNA, CDR2 YNFKEQ, per germline. This CDR3 is 16 amino acids long. CDR3: CASSQLELANTDTQYF. DNA for the CDR3: TGTGCCAGCAGCCAACTAGAGCTAGCCAACACAGATACGCAGTATTTT.

The chain carries TRBV30 and TRBJ2-5; TRBD2 matches at 7 bases. The germline gives CDR1 GTSNPN, CDR2 SVGIG (reference sequence). The CDR3 has 14 amino acids. Trimming cost V 4 bases and J 5 bases; bases outside gene matches: 10. DNA of the CDR3: TGTGCCTGGAAGGGTTGGGAGGGTCGGGAGACCCAGTACTTC. Residues: CAWKGWEGRETQYF. The full variable domain, completed using reference TRBV30 and TRBJ2-5, is SQTIHQWPATLVQPVGSPLSLECTVEGTSNPNLYWYRQAAGRGLQLLFYSVGIGQISSEVPQNLSASRPQDRQFILSSKKLLLSDSGFYLCAWKGWEGRETQYFGPGTRLLVL.

This chain's CDR3 is CASNTGAGVYYNEQFF. Here the CDR3 DNA reads TGTGCCAGCAATACCGGCGCGGGAGTATACTACAATGAGCAGTTCTTC. The chain recombines TRBV9 with TRBJ2-1; 7 bases match TRBD2. Trimming at V came to 6 bases and at J to 3 bases, leaving 12 bases not matched to a gene. The CDR3 is 16 amino acids. CDR1 is SGDLS and CDR2 is YYNGEE in the germline V gene.

The chain carries TRBV10-3 and TRBJ2-3, with 12 bases that match TRBD2. There are 13 residues in the CDR3. After removal of 9 bases from V and 3 bases from J, the junction contained 1 base not matched to a gene. Germline-derived CDR1 and CDR2 are ENHRY and SYGVKD. The CDR3 reads CAILAGGTDTQYF. CDR3 nucleotides: TGTGCCATACTAGCGGGAGGAACAGATACGCAGTATTTT.

This chain connects TRBV12-1 to TRBJ2-3; the D call of TRBD2 is as the table states it, not checked on the DNA. TRBV12-1 is annotated as a pseudogene. This CDR3 has 16 amino acids. CDR3 bases: TGTGCCAGCAGTCACCGGGAAGAGGTCGGCACAGATACGCAGTATTTT. It yields the protein CASSHREEVGTDTQYF.

The rearrangement uses TRBV27 and TRBJ1-2, with 7 positions matching TRBD1. The CDR3 is 13 amino acids. Germline V gives CDR1 MNHEY, CDR2 SMNVEV (reference sequence). With 2 bases clipped from V and 8 bases from J, the junction kept 5 bases outside the gene matches. CDR3 residues: CASSLEGARGYTF. As DNA, the CDR3 is TGTGCCAGCAGTTTAGAGGGGGCAAGGGGCTACACCTTC.

This chain connects TRBV18 to TRBJ1-1; 9 bases agree with TRBD1. This CDR3 spans 16 amino acids. V lost 5 bases, J lost 4 bases, and 11 bases stayed unmatched. CDR1 is KGHSH, CDR2 LQKENI, per germline. The CDR3: CASSFDRDRVTTEAFF. The CDR3 DNA follows: TGTGCCAGCTCATTCGACCGGGACAGGGTTACCACTGAAGCTTTCTTT.

The chain combines TRBV5-1 with TRBJ2-5, with 8 nucleotides matching TRBD1. The CDR3 spans 15 residues. Germline values: CDR1 SGHRS, CDR2 YFSETQ. V lost 4 bases, J lost 4 bases, and 9 bases stayed unmatched. The CDR3 sequence is CASSQIRTGTETQYF. For the CDR3, the DNA is TGCGCCAGCAGCCAGATTCGGACAGGGACAGAGACCCAGTACTTC.

The rearrangement uses TRBV7-3 and TRBJ2-7, with 9 positions matching TRBD1. In germline, CDR1 is SGHTA, CDR2 FQGTGA. CDR3 length equals 15 residues. V lost 0 bases and J lost 3; bases outside the gene matches: 3. The CDR3 spells CASSLTGTGLYEQYF. CDR3 nucleotide sequence: TGTGCCAGCAGCTTAACGGGGACAGGGCTCTACGAGCAGTACTTC.

The rearrangement links TRBV2 to TRBJ1-5, with D tentatively TRBD1 (6 bases). Germline CDR1 is SNHLY and CDR2 is FYNNEI. Trimming cost V 8 bases and J 0 bases, with 14 bases left between them. This CDR3 contains 15 residues. CDR3 loop: CASAGQTYSNQPQHF. CDR3 coding DNA: TGTGCCAGCGCCGGACAGACCTATAGCAATCAGCCCCAGCATTTT.

The rearrangement joins TRBV4-2 to TRBJ1-3; no clear D. The CDR3 is made up of 14 amino acids. The V end lost 0 bases, the J end lost 4 bases, and 7 bases lay between the germline ends. Germline CDR1 is LGHNA and CDR2 is YNFKEQ. This chain's CDR3 is CASSQDEAGNTIYF. CDR3 DNA: TGTGCCAGCAGCCAAGATGAGGCGGGAAACACCATATATTTT.

The rearrangement joins TRBV27 to TRBJ1-1; 8 bases line up with TRBD1. CDR3 size: 13 residues. The V gene end was trimmed by 6 bases and the J gene end by 12 bases; junction bases not matched to a gene: 12. The germline V gene has CDR1 MNHEY and CDR2 SMNVEV (reference sequence). CDR3 sequence: CASRGTGRDITFF. The CDR3 DNA is TGTGCCAGCAGGGGGACAGGACGGGACATAACTTTCTTT.